The next 10 T cell receptor beta chains were all read from a single sample in a study of OX40 agonist ivuxolimab in advanced cancers. Using immunoSEQ multiplex PCR, the repertoire was profiled, and TCRdb retains in-frame clones only, with some absent. The sample consists of 14,000 to 15,000 clones, 80% of them appearing once. Sequenced here: CD4+ or CD8+ T cells sorted from blood, sampled in a trial of the OX40 agonist ivuxolimab. These receptors were obtained from an adult with an advanced solid tumor such as melanoma, head and neck, liver or kidney cancer.

The gene calls are TRBV11-2 and TRBJ2-7; 12 positions match TRBD2. Unmatched junction bases numbered 4, after V lost 4 bases and J lost 3 bases. The CDR3 is made up of 15 amino acids. CDR1 is SGHAT, CDR2 FQNNGV, per germline. The CDR3 reads CASSYGTSGFYEQYF. The CDR3, as DNA: TGTGCCAGCAGCTATGGGACTAGCGGGTTCTACGAGCAGTACTTC.

This clone was recorded only once. The chain recombines TRBV5-6 with TRBJ2-2, with D perhaps matching TRBD2 (6 bases). This CDR3 spans 13 amino acids. Germline CDR1 reads SGHDT; CDR2 reads YYEEEE. The V end was cut by 8 bases, the J end by 2 bases, with 10 bases between. CDR3 coding DNA: TGTGCCAGTACCGGGACTAACACCGGGGAGCTGTTTTTT. Translation gives CASTGTNTGELFF.

Ten or more counts support this clone. The rearrangement links TRBV5-6 to TRBJ2-7; D gene unclear. CDR3 size: 13 residues. CDR1 is SGHDT and CDR2 is YYEEEE in the germline V gene. Trimming pared 4 bases from V and 2 bases from J, leaving 10 bases between. The CDR3 coding sequence is TGTGCCAGCAGCAAACAGCTGACCTACGAGCAGTACTTC. Its translation is CASSKQLTYEQYF.

This clone counts as medium-sized (0.01 to 0.1%). The chain combines TRBV15 with TRBJ1-4; D is unresolved. CDR3 length: 13 residues. CDR1 is LNHNV and CDR2 is YYDKDF in the germline V gene (reference sequence). The V end was cut by 9 bases, the J end by 7 bases, with 15 bases between. The CDR3 reads CATEEGIGEKLFF. CDR3 bases: TGTGCCACTGAGGAGGGTATCGGTGAAAAACTGTTTTTT. Based on the CDR3 plus reference TRBV15 and TRBJ1-4, the full variable domain is DAMVIQNPRYQVTQFGKPVTLSCSQTLNHNVMYWYQQKSSQAPKLLFHYYDKDFNNEADTPDNFQSRRPNTSFCFLDIRSPGLGDTAMYLCATEEGIGEKLFFGSGTQLSVL.

The V call is TRBV5-4, the J call TRBJ1-4; 7 nucleotides agree with TRBD1. The CDR3 has 14 residues. In germline, CDR1 is SGHNT, CDR2 YYREEE (reference sequence). With 4 bases clipped from V and 8 bases from J, the junction kept 8 bases outside the gene matches. CDR3 region: CASSPDRLVEKLFF. The CDR3 DNA follows: TGTGCCAGCAGCCCGGACAGGCTCGTCGAAAAACTGTTTTTT.

The chain recombines TRBV7-8 with TRBJ2-1, with 9 bases identical to TRBD1. The CDR3 sequence is 16 residues long. V gave up 1 base and J gave up 3 bases; unmatched junction bases: 4. The germline V gene has CDR1 SGHVS and CDR2 FQNEAQ. In DNA form, the CDR3 reads TGTGCCAGCAGCTTAGAGTACAGGGGGCTCTACAATGAGCAGTTCTTC. Amino acids: CASSLEYRGLYNEQFF.

V and J are TRBV6-1 and TRBJ2-1, with unresolved D. This CDR3 comprises 12 residues. V shed 5 bases and J shed 3 bases, with 5 bases lying between them. Germline V gene sequence: CDR1 MNHNS, CDR2 SASEGT. The CDR3: CASSTDYNEQFF. In DNA form, the CDR3 reads TGTGCCAGCAGTACGGACTACAATGAGCAGTTCTTC.

The chain links TRBV6-5 to TRBJ2-7; a possible D gene is TRBD2 (6 bases). The germline V gene encodes CDR1 MNHEY and CDR2 SVGAGI. The V end lost 0 bases, the J end lost 0 bases, and 9 bases lay between the germline ends. The CDR3 consists of 15 residues. CDR3 residues: CASSYSGLHSYEQYF. Here the CDR3 DNA reads TGTGCCAGCAGTTACTCGGGACTGCACTCCTACGAGCAGTACTTC.

J is TRBJ2-1 and V is TRBV4-2; maybe TRBD2 (5 bases). V lost 2 bases to trimming and J lost 9 bases, with 14 bases between them. The CDR3 consists of 14 residues. Germline V gene sequence: CDR1 LGHNA, CDR2 YNFKEQ. CDR3 in DNA: TGTGCCAGCAGCCAAACACTAGTCCATCCTGAGCAGTTCTTC. Protein sequence: CASSQTLVHPEQFF.

The chain combines TRBV29-1 with TRBJ2-7; D gene unclear. The germline V gene encodes CDR1 SQVTM and CDR2 ANQGSEA. The CDR3 is made up of 15 amino acids. The V end lost 1 base, the J end lost 2 bases, and 15 bases lay between the germline ends. The CDR3 loop is CSVEVRSVTAYEQYF. The CDR3 DNA reads TGCAGCGTTGAAGTTAGGAGCGTCACAGCCTACGAGCAGTACTTC.